What follows describes a single T cell receptor (beta chain). The germline V gene encodes CDR1 LGHDT and CDR2 YNNKEL (reference sequence). This CDR3 has 14 amino acids. With 6 bases removed from V and 4 bases from J, the gap between germline ends came to 13 bases. Assay used: immunoSEQ multiplex PCR; TCRdb lists only in-frame clones, some missing. The sample carries under 200,000 clones, about 86% recorded once. This sample is part of a study of blood T cell repertoires in COVID-19. The sample taken for sequencing was PBMCs or T cells enriched from blood (not recorded which). The source of this sequence is a man aged 50 or older who had recovered from COVID-19. The chain employs TRBV3-1 (or the pseudogene TRBV3-2) and TRBJ2-1; the D gene is possibly TRBD2 (6 bases). The CDR3 is CASSPGTPYNEQFF. The CDR3, as DNA: TGTGCCAGCAGTCCCGGGACTCCGTACAATGAGCAGTTCTTC.